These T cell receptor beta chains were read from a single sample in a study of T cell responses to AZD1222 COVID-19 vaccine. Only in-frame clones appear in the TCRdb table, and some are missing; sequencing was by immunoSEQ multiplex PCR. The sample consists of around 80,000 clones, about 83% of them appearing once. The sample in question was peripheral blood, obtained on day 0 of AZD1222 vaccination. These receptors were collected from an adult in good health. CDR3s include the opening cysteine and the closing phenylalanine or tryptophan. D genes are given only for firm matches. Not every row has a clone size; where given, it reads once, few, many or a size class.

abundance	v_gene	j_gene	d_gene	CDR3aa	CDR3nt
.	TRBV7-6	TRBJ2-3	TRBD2	CASSSISGRAPDTQYF	TGTGCCAGCAGTTCTATTAGCGGGAGGGCCCCTGATACGCAGTATTTT
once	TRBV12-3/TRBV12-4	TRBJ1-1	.	CASRLGGGTEAFF	TGTGCCAGCAGACTGGGCGGAGGGACTGAAGCTTTCTTT
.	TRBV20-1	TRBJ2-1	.	CSAYKVNEQFF	TGCAGTGCCTATAAGGTGAATGAGCAGTTCTTC
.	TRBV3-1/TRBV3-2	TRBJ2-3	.	CASSQVPSTQYF	TGTGCCAGCAGCCAAGTCCCCAGTACGCAGTATTTT
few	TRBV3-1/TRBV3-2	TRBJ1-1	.	CASSQDGVSVAEAFF	TGTGCCAGCAGCCAAGACGGGGTGAGCGTCGCTGAAGCTTTCTTT
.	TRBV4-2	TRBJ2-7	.	CASSQQVAYEQYF	TGTGCCAGCAGCCAGCAGGTGGCCTACGAGCAGTACTTC
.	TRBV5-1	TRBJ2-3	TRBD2	CASSLPLAGGTDTQYF	TGCGCCAGCAGCTTGCCTCTAGCGGGAGGAACAGATACGCAGTATTTT
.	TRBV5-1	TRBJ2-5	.	CASSLVETQYF	TGCGCCAGCAGCTTGGTAGAGACCCAGTACTTC
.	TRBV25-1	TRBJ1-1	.	CASRSLMNTEAFF	TGTGCCAGCAGATCTCTAATGAACACTGAAGCTTTCTTT
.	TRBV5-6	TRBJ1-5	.	CASSLVGNQPQHF	TGTGCCAGCAGCTTGGTTGGCAATCAGCCCCAGCATTTT
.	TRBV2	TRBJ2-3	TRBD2	CASSDLAGSTDTQYF	TGTGCCAGCAGTGACTTAGCGGGATCCACAGATACGCAGTATTTT
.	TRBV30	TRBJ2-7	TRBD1	CAWTRTGEEQYF	TGTGCCTGGACCCGGACAGGGGAAGAGCAGTACTTC
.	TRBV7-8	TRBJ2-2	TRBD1	CASSRIPGQGSYGTGELFF	TGTGCCAGCAGCCGTATTCCGGGACAGGGGTCCTATGGCACCGGGGAGCTGTTTTTT
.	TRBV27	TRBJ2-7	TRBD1	CASSSTDRGTSYEQYF	TGTGCCAGCAGTTCAACCGACAGGGGAACCTCCTACGAGCAGTACTTC
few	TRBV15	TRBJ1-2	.	CATSRKIWEGYTF	TGTGCCACCAGCAGAAAAATTTGGGAGGGCTACACCTTC
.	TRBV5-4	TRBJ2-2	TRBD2	CASSGTSGIITGELFF	TGTGCCAGCAGCGGCACTAGCGGGATAATTACCGGGGAGCTGTTTTTT
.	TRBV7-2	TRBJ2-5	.	CASSPGGWGGTQYF	TGTGCCAGCAGCCCAGGGGGCTGGGGGGGGACCCAGTACTTC
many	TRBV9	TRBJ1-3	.	CASSVASSGNTIYF	TGTGCCAGCAGCGTGGCGAGCTCTGGAAACACCATATATTTT
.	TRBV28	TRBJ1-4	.	CASSLIGQGNFGTNEKLFF	TGTGCCAGCAGTTTAATAGGGCAGGGTAATTTCGGGACTAATGAAAAACTGTTTTTT
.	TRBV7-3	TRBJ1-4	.	CASSLKAWAGDWYEKLFF	TGTGCCAGCAGCTTAAAGGCGTGGGCGGGGGACTGGTATGAAAAACTGTTTTTT
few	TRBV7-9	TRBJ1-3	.	CASRNTGFSGNTIYF	TGTGCCAGCAGAAATACAGGTTTCTCTGGAAACACCATATATTTT
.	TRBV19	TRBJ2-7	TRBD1	CASSIDRGRGEQYF	TGTGCCAGTAGTATAGACAGGGGGCGCGGGGAGCAGTACTTC
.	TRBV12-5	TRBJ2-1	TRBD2	CASGLDAAGVTYNEQFF	TGTGCTAGTGGTTTAGATGCAGCGGGAGTAACCTACAATGAGCAGTTCTTC
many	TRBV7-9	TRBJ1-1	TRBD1	CASSSQGAPAAFF	TGTGCCAGCAGCTCCCAGGGGGCCCCTGCTGCTTTCTTT
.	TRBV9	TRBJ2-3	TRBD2	CASSRAGLSTDTQYF	TGTGCCAGCAGCAGAGCGGGGCTTAGCACAGATACGCAGTATTTT
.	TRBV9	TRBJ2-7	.	CASSVGGPYNEQYF	TGTGCCAGCAGCGTGGGGGGTCCGTATAACGAGCAGTACTTC
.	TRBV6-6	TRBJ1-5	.	CASSSPRLGDNQPQHF	TGTGCCAGCAGTTCCCCCAGGTTAGGGGACAATCAGCCCCAGCATTTT
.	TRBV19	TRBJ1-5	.	CASSIYRDQPQHF	TGTGCCAGTAGTATTTACAGGGACCAGCCCCAGCATTTT
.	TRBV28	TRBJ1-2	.	CASSLSHREVTGYTF	TGTGCCAGCAGTCTTAGCCACAGGGAGGTGACTGGCTACACCTTC
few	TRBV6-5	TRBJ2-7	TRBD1	CASSTGTGRYEQYF	TGTGCCAGCAGCACCGGGACAGGGCGCTACGAGCAGTACTTC
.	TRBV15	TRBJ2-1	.	CATSRASYGMNEQFF	TGTGCCACCAGCAGAGCGTCCTACGGGATGAATGAGCAGTTCTTC
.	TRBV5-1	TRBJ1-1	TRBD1	CASSYGAGQRTEAFF	TGCGCCAGCAGCTACGGTGCGGGACAGAGGACTGAAGCTTTCTTT
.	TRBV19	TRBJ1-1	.	CASGPLNTEAFF	TGTGCCAGCGGTCCGTTGAACACTGAAGCTTTCTTT
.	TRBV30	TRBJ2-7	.	CAWSRLVAYEQYF	TGTGCCTGGAGTCGACTAGTGGCCTACGAGCAGTACTTC
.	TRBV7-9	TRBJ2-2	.	CASSLGRIRGTGELFF	TGTGCCAGCAGCTTGGGGAGGATCCGGGGCACCGGGGAGCTGTTTTTT
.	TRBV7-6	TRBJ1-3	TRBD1	CASSTRQGPNTIYF	TGTGCCAGCAGCACCAGACAGGGACCGAACACCATATATTTT
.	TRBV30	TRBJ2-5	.	CAWSVSPTRVQETQYF	TGTGCCTGGAGTGTGTCGCCGACGCGAGTCCAAGAGACCCAGTACTTC
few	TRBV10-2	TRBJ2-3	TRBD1	CASRLTGGDTQYF	TGCGCCAGCCGACTGACAGGGGGGGATACGCAGTATTTT
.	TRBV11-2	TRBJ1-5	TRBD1	CASSLGTGVQPQHF	TGTGCCAGCAGCTTAGGGACAGGCGTTCAGCCCCAGCATTTT
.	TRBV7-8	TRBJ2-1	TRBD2	CASSHSLRASGYNEQFF	TGTGCCAGCAGCCACAGCCTGCGGGCTAGCGGTTACAATGAGCAGTTCTTC
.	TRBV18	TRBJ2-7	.	CASSPPQRSSYEQYF	TGTGCCAGCTCACCACCCCAGCGGAGCTCCTACGAGCAGTACTTC
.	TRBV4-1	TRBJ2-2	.	CASSHSGRNTGELFF	TGCGCCAGCAGCCACTCCGGGAGGAACACCGGGGAGCTGTTTTTT
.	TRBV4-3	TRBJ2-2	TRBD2	CASSQASGRHTGELFF	TGCGCCAGCAGCCAAGCCAGCGGGAGGCACACCGGGGAGCTGTTTTTT
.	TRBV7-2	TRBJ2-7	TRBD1	CASSLVWDRIVPYEQYF	TGTGCCAGCAGCTTAGTATGGGACAGGATAGTTCCCTACGAGCAGTACTTC
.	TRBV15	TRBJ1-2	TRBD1	CATSREAQGANGYTF	TGTGCCACCAGCAGAGAAGCACAGGGGGCGAATGGCTACACCTTC
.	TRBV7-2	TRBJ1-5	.	CASSLKSKDQPQHF	TGTGCCAGCAGCCTAAAGAGCAAGGATCAGCCCCAGCATTTT
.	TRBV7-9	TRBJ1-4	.	CASSPQGEKLFF	TGTGCCAGCAGCCCTCAGGGGGAAAAACTGTTTTTT
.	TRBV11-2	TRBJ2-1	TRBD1	CASSPDRVENEQFF	TGTGCCAGCAGCCCGGACAGGGTTGAGAATGAGCAGTTCTTC
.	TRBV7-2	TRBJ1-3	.	CASSLGLTRISGNTIYF	TGTGCCAGCAGCTTAGGCCTTACACGCATCTCTGGAAACACCATATATTTT
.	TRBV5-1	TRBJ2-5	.	CASSFQPDETQYF	TGCGCCAGCAGCTTTCAGCCGGACGAGACCCAGTACTTC
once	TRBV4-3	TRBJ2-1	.	CASSFIGVGDEEQFF	TGCGCCAGCAGCTTCATAGGGGTGGGGGATGAGGAGCAGTTCTTC
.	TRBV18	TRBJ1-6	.	CASSPAGALDSPLHF	TGTGCCAGCTCACCGGCCGGGGCTCTGGATTCACCCCTCCACTTT
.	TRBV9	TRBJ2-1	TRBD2	CASSGGASGGRLRQFF	TGTGCCAGCAGCGGCGGGGCTAGCGGGGGGCGTCTCCGTCAGTTCTTC
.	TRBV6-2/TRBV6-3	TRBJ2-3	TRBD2	CASSYLGLAGVADTQYF	TGTGCCAGCAGTTACCTAGGCCTAGCGGGAGTAGCAGATACGCAGTATTTT
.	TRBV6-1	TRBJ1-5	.	CASSDRPRGQPQHF	TGTGCCAGCAGTGACCGCCCGAGGGGCCAGCCCCAGCATTTT
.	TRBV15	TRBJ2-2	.	CATSGGAVANTGELFF	TGTGCCACCAGCGGGGGGGCAGTTGCGAACACCGGGGAGCTGTTTTTT
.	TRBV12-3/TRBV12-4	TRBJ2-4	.	CASSLVRDIQYF	TGTGCCAGCAGTTTAGTACGGGACATTCAGTACTTC